Following are 7 T cell receptor beta chains from one sample sequenced in a study of CD8+ T cells in alopecia areata listed by TCRdb under 2018. Libraries were prepared through the immunoSEQ multiplex PCR assay. For TCR sequencing, RNA was extracted from every sample and reverse transcribed into cDNA to serve as template. Imported from immuneACCESS, the table was reduced by TCRdb to in-frame sequences with V and J called. These copies leave out some clones; in studies compared against another copy, an unresolved V gene accounts for under half, and the cause of the remainder is not known. The sample has around 290,000 clones on record, 55% to 75% of them singletons. The ten largest clones represent more than 1.5% of the sample. Per the publication, the time point label means: roughly 26 weeks on oral tofacitinib. In light of the paper, this sample's treatment or condition label describes: oral pan-JAK inhibitor, 5-10 mg twice daily.

This sample comprised CD4+ T cells sorted from blood, obtained at week 24, from a patient treated with tofacitinib. All receptors come from a human donor with alopecia areata.

This clone appeared a few times. The chain couples TRBV6-5 to TRBJ1-3; TRBD1 matches at 7 bases. The CDR3 extends over 16 amino acids. V dropped 1 base and J dropped 1; count of bases not matched to a gene: 4. CDR1 is MNHEY and CDR2 is SVGAGI in the germline V gene. CDR3 DNA: TGTGCCAGCAGTTACTTGGGACAGCTTTCTGGAAACACCATATATTTT. The encoded protein is CASSYLGQLSGNTIYF.

J is TRBJ1-2 and V is TRBV4-2; D unresolved. The germline V and J ends were trimmed by 4 bases and 8 bases, with 17 bases remaining between them. Germline V gene sequence: CDR1 LGHNA, CDR2 YNFKEQ. The CDR3 totals 14 residues. The CDR3 region is CASSPEWADQGYTF. For the CDR3, the DNA is TGTGCCAGCAGCCCAGAGTGGGCCGATCAAGGCTACACCTTC.

J is TRBJ1-1 and V is TRBV11-2; D is unclear. Trimming removed 1 base at V and 0 bases at J, with 9 bases between. The V gene's germline CDR1 is SGHAT and CDR2 FQNNGV. This CDR3 has 15 amino acids. The CDR3 is CASSLAGGMNTEAFF. The CDR3 nucleotides are TGTGCCAGCAGCTTAGCTGGCGGGATGAACACTGAAGCTTTCTTT.

This clone was seen more than once but under ten times. This chain connects TRBV30 to TRBJ2-1; maybe TRBD1 (5 bases). CDR3 length: 13 amino acids. CDR1 GTSNPN and CDR2 SVGIG come from the germline V gene (reference sequence). V was pared by 1 base and J by 6 bases, with 10 bases between. The CDR3 region is CAWSEDSLNEQFF. In DNA, the CDR3 is TGTGCCTGGAGTGAAGACAGCCTCAATGAGCAGTTCTTC.

The chain has TRBV4-2 and TRBJ2-5, with D possibly called TRBD1 or TRBD2 (5 bases each). Germline V CDR1 and CDR2: LGHNA, YNFKEQ. V lost 0 bases and J lost 5, with 7 bases in between. The CDR3 length is 13 residues. This chain's CDR3 is CASSQDRGETQYF. In DNA form, the CDR3 reads TGTGCCAGCAGCCAAGATCGGGGCGAGACCCAGTACTTC.

In this sample, this clone turned up a few times. The rearrangement joins TRBV5-6 to TRBJ1-1, with TRBD1 as a possible D gene (6 bases). With 7 bases removed from V and 5 bases from J, the gap between germline ends came to 15 bases. CDR1 and CDR2 from the germline V gene are SGHDT and YYEEEE. The CDR3 covers 13 residues. CDR3 DNA sequence: TGTGCCAGCCTAAGGGGGGGCACTACTGAAGCTTTCTTT. This sequence encodes CASLRGGTTEAFF.

V and J are TRBV28 and TRBJ2-6; D might be TRBD2 (6 bases). Germline CDR1 is MDHEN and CDR2 is SYDVKM. The CDR3 is 15 residues long. V lost 7 bases, J lost 4 bases, and 14 bases lay in between. CDR3 nucleotides: TGTGCCAGCACCCCCCGGGGGACCGGGGCCAACGTCCTGACTTTC. Its protein is CASTPRGTGANVLTF.